The 17 T cell receptor beta chains in this list originate from one sample, sequenced in a study of T cell responses to AZD1222 COVID-19 vaccine. The method was immunoSEQ multiplex PCR; TCRdb's version includes in-frame clones alone and lacks a portion of them. The repertoire holds 140,000 or so clones, with around nine tenths as singletons. Source: peripheral blood, taken 28 days after the second AZD1222 dose. The origin of the receptors is an adult who received the AZD1222 COVID-19 vaccine.

V and J are TRBV19 and TRBJ1-6; D is possibly TRBD1 (5 bases). The CDR3 loop spans 14 amino acids. Between the trimmed V and J ends, which lost 3 bases and 6 bases, there was a span of 9 bases. CDR1 LNHDA and CDR2 SQIVND come from the germline V gene (reference sequence). CDR3 in amino acids: CASSMTVPNSPLHF. The DNA of the CDR3 is TGTGCCAGTAGTATGACAGTACCTAATTCACCCCTCCACTTT.

This chain connects TRBV27 to TRBJ1-4, with D possibly matching TRBD1 (6 bases). The V and J ends lost 6 bases and 4 bases respectively, with 15 bases between them. The CDR3 contains 15 residues. Germline CDR1 is MNHEY and CDR2 is SMNVEV (reference sequence). This CDR3 is CASSKYREGNEKLFF. The CDR3 DNA reads as TGTGCCAGCAGCAAATACAGGGAAGGTAATGAAAAACTGTTTTTT.

The J gene is TRBJ2-2, the V gene TRBV19; D may match TRBD1 or TRBD2 (6 bases each). From germline, CDR1 is LNHDA and CDR2 SQIVND (reference sequence). This CDR3 is built from 14 residues. V was trimmed by 5 bases and J by 6 bases, leaving 13 bases between them. The CDR3 bases are TGTGCCAGTAGTTCCCCGGGGGCCCCCGGGGAGCTGTTTTTT. Its translation is CASSSPGAPGELFF.

The chain combines TRBV7-2 with TRBJ2-7; TRBD1 might be the D (6 bases). The CDR3 totals 15 residues. Germline values: CDR1 SGHTA, CDR2 FQGNSA. Trimming cost V 2 bases and J 0 bases, with 11 bases left between them. CDR3: CASSLLAGDSYEQYF. CDR3 DNA sequence: TGTGCCAGCAGCTTATTGGCAGGGGACTCCTACGAGCAGTACTTC.

The CDR3: CASSQVVTSGEQFF. CDR3 sequence (DNA): TGCGCCAGCAGCCAAGTTGTGACTAGCGGCGAGCAGTTCTTC. The chain uses TRBV4-1 and TRBJ2-1; the match to TRBD2 covers 9 bases. Germline loops: CDR1 MGHRA, CDR2 YSYEKL. Losses at the gene ends were 1 base for V and 10 bases for J; bases not matched to a gene: 5. This CDR3 has 14 amino acids.

The genes are TRBV12-3 or TRBV12-4 and TRBJ2-2; D not certain. This CDR3 region has 11 residues. V was pared by 7 bases and J by 6 bases, with 6 bases between. The CDR3 nucleotides read TGTGCCAGCACCCTTGCCGGGGAGCTGTTTTTT. Translated: CASTLAGELFF.

This clone was counted between two and nine times. The gene calls are TRBV19 and TRBJ1-5; no firm D call. Trimming shortened V by 5 bases and J by 6 bases, and 11 bases separated the two germline ends. Per the germline V gene, CDR1 is LNHDA and CDR2 is SQIVND (reference sequence). CDR3 length equals 13 residues. The CDR3 region has the DNA TGTGCCAGTAGTTTTGGGGAGGGTCAGCCCCAGCATTTT. It yields the protein CASSFGEGQPQHF.

Comments on this clone: Mismatch with germline at one junction end may stem from a read error. The rearrangement joins TRBV25-1 to TRBJ1-2; D gene uncertain. Germline V lookup: CDR1 MGHDK, CDR2 SYGVNS. This CDR3 spans 11 amino acids. The CDR3, as DNA: TGTGCCAGCAGTGAATTGGGTGGCCACACCTTC. Amino acid sequence: CASSELGGHTF.

This clone is a singleton in its sample. The rearrangement uses TRBV7-9 and TRBJ2-7; 9 nucleotides agree with TRBD1. The CDR3 runs to 14 residues. Germline-derived CDR1 and CDR2 are SEHNR and FQNEAQ (reference sequence). The J segment lost 7 bases and the V segment lost 3 bases, leaving 7 bases of the junction unmatched. CDR3 residues: CASSFGTGFGEQYF. As DNA, the CDR3 is TGTGCCAGCAGCTTTGGGACAGGGTTTGGAGAGCAGTACTTC.

The rearrangement joins TRBV5-8 to TRBJ1-6; 11 nucleotides agree with TRBD1. V shed 4 bases, J shed 9 bases, and the junction held 6 bases outside the gene matches. Germline CDR1 is SGHTS and CDR2 is YDEGEE. CDR3 length: 15 amino acids. CDR3 DNA sequence: TGTGCCAGCAGCCTGGACAGGGGGCAGGCTTCACCCCTCCACTTT. Amino acids: CASSLDRGQASPLHF.

This chain links TRBV2 with TRBJ2-7, with D uncertain. Trimming cost V 0 bases and J 2 bases, with 11 bases left between them. CDR1 is SNHLY and CDR2 is FYNNEI in the germline V gene. The CDR3 covers 15 residues. CDR3: CASSEASSITYEQYF. The CDR3 region has the DNA TGTGCCAGCAGTGAAGCCTCTTCTATAACCTACGAGCAGTACTTC.

The V and J genes are TRBV28 and TRBJ1-6; D not certain. CDR3 length equals 13 residues. V lost 6 bases and J 8 bases, leaving 11 bases between the germline ends. Germline CDR1 is MDHEN and CDR2 is SYDVKM. The CDR3 loop reads CASRNPQDSPLHF. CDR3 DNA sequence: TGTGCCAGCAGAAACCCTCAGGATTCACCCCTCCACTTT.

This clone was detected a few times. The V gene is TRBV2, the J gene TRBJ1-6; 9 bases are a match to TRBD1. CDR3 length: 16 amino acids. The V and J ends lost 4 bases and 7 bases, in that order; junction bases with no gene match: 8. Germline loops: CDR1 SNHLY, CDR2 FYNNEI. The CDR3 DNA follows: TGTGCCAGCAGTGCCCGGGACAGGGTACTGAATTCACCCCTCCACTTT. Protein sequence: CASSARDRVLNSPLHF.

The V gene is TRBV5-5, the J gene TRBJ2-1; 8 bases match TRBD1. Germline V gives CDR1 SGHKS, CDR2 YYEKEE (reference sequence). V trimming: 6 bases; J trimming: 8 bases; junction bases outside the gene matches: 16. This CDR3 is 16 amino acids long. The CDR3 DNA is TGTGCCAGCACCGCAGCTACGGGACAGGCCTCCCATGAGCAGTTCTTC. Protein: CASTAATGQASHEQFF.

This clone was seen just once. The chain links TRBV5-1 to TRBJ2-7; possible D gene TRBD1, 5 bases. From germline, CDR1 is SGHRS and CDR2 YFSETQ. This CDR3 is built from 15 residues. Trimming shortened V by 0 bases and J by 0 bases, and 10 bases separated the two germline ends. The CDR3: CASSLEGVNSYEQYF. For the CDR3, the DNA is TGCGCCAGCAGCTTGGAAGGGGTCAACTCCTACGAGCAGTACTTC.

The genes are TRBV7-2 and TRBJ2-2; D ambiguous. V was pared by 6 bases and J by 0 bases, with 14 bases between. The CDR3 runs to 16 residues. From germline, CDR1 is SGHTA and CDR2 FQGNSA. CDR3 sequence reads: CASSSTILANTGELFF. As DNA, the CDR3 is TGTGCCAGCAGTAGTACGATCCTCGCGAACACCGGGGAGCTGTTTTTT.

The genes are TRBV11-1 and TRBJ2-7, with TRBD2 identical over 7 bases. This CDR3 has 15 amino acids. V was clipped by 4 bases and J by 2 bases; unmatched bases: 8. Germline CDR1 and CDR2: SGHAT and FQDESV (reference sequence). This chain's CDR3 is CASSYRDYSPYEQYF. The CDR3 region has the DNA TGTGCCAGCAGCTACCGGGACTATAGTCCCTACGAGCAGTACTTC.